The 10 T cell receptor beta chains below all came from one sample that was sequenced in a study of blood T cell repertoires in COVID-19. Repertoires were generated with immunoSEQ multiplex PCR, while TCRdb's copy carries only in-frame clones and drops some. The sample lists just over 150,000 clones, 70% to 85% seen once, with about 8.9% in the top ten. Sequencing input: peripheral blood. These receptors came from a woman between 45 and 60 years old with acute or convalescent COVID-19.

This clone was detected only once. The genes are TRBV4-1 and TRBJ2-7; 8 bases align to TRBD2. Germline V gene sequence: CDR1 MGHRA, CDR2 YSYEKL. The CDR3 has 15 residues. V dropped 3 bases and J dropped 5; count of bases not matched to a gene: 9. CDR3 in DNA: TGCGCCAGCAGCCATCCATCAGCGGGAGTCCACGAGCAGTACTTC. Its translation: CASSHPSAGVHEQYF.

In its sample, this clone is medium-sized. For the CDR3, the DNA is TGTGCCAGCAGCTCGGACAGGGGTGAAGAGACCCAGTACTTC. Translating gives CASSSDRGEETQYF. The V gene is TRBV27, the J gene TRBJ2-5; 9 positions agree with TRBD1. This CDR3 contains 14 residues. Germline trimming cut 6 bases from V and 3 bases from J; bases unmatched to any gene: 5. Germline values: CDR1 MNHEY, CDR2 SMNVEV (reference sequence).

This clone was recorded only once. The chain uses TRBV30 and TRBJ2-1, with TRBD2 matching 7 bases. V shed 2 bases and J 5 bases; nucleotides not matched to a gene: 3. Germline-derived CDR1 and CDR2 are GTSNPN and SVGIG (reference sequence). There are 13 residues in the CDR3. The CDR3 reads CAWSSGTDNEQFF. Here the CDR3 DNA reads TGTGCCTGGAGTAGCGGGACGGACAATGAGCAGTTCTTC.

The V and J genes are TRBV18 and TRBJ2-5, with 8 bases aligning to TRBD1. The CDR3 extends over 13 amino acids. The germline V gene has CDR1 KGHSH and CDR2 LQKENI. V was clipped by 7 bases and J by 1 base; unmatched bases: 2. CDR3: CASLQGGQETQYF. The DNA for the CDR3 is TGTGCCAGCTTACAGGGGGGCCAAGAGACCCAGTACTTC.

The genes are TRBV6-6 and TRBJ1-2; 11 nucleotides agree with TRBD1. Germline assignment: CDR1 MNHNY and CDR2 SVGAGI (reference sequence). With 6 bases clipped from V and 3 bases from J, the junction kept 12 bases outside the gene matches. This CDR3 comprises 17 residues. This CDR3 is CASSRPGRTGGDYGYTF. The CDR3 nucleotides read TGTGCCAGCAGCCGACCGGGGAGGACAGGGGGCGACTATGGCTACACCTTC.

This sequence joins TRBV13 and TRBJ1-1; D unclear. Germline V lookup: CDR1 PRHDT, CDR2 FYEKMQ (reference sequence). The V and J ends lost 1 base and 3 bases respectively, with 9 bases between them. The CDR3 contains 14 residues. The CDR3: CASSLEEEDTEAFF. The DNA of the CDR3 is TGTGCCAGCAGCTTAGAAGAAGAGGACACTGAAGCTTTCTTT.

The chain joins TRBV4-2 to TRBJ2-1; 12 bases fit TRBD2. Germline V CDR1 and CDR2: LGHNA, YNFKEQ. V was clipped by 4 bases and J by 2 bases; unmatched bases: 3. The CDR3 sequence is 16 residues long. CDR3 sequence (DNA): TGTGCCAGCAGCCTCCGGACTAGCGGGGCCTACAATGAGCAGTTCTTC. This translates into CASSLRTSGAYNEQFF.

The rearrangement links TRBV4-2 to TRBJ2-6; 7 nucleotides match TRBD1. CDR3 length equals 15 residues. Germline CDR1 is LGHNA and CDR2 is YNFKEQ. Trimming took 3 bases from V and 4 from J; bases not matched to a gene: 3. Here the CDR3 DNA reads TGTGCCAGCAGCCAGACAGGGAAAGGGGCCAACGTCCTGACTTTC. It encodes CASSQTGKGANVLTF.

This clone was seen a handful of times. This chain uses TRBV5-6 with TRBJ1-5; 9 bases fit TRBD1. V dropped 5 bases and J dropped 2; count of bases not matched to a gene: 5. Germline CDR1 and CDR2: SGHDT and YYEEEE. The CDR3 has 15 residues. In DNA, the CDR3 is TGTGCCAGCAGGGAACAGGGGGCAGGCAATCAGCCCCAGCATTTT. It codes for CASREQGAGNQPQHF.

This chain links TRBV5-1 with TRBJ1-6, with TRBD1 matching 7 bases. This CDR3 spans 14 amino acids. With 0 bases clipped from V and 7 bases from J, the junction kept 1 base outside the gene matches. Germline V gene data show CDR1 as SGHRS and CDR2 as YFSETQ. This CDR3 reads CASSLVTGNSPLHF. In DNA, the CDR3 is TGCGCCAGCAGCTTGGTGACAGGGAATTCACCCCTCCACTTT.